Listed below are T cell receptor beta chains from one sample, sequenced in a study of identical twins. TCRdb independently ran MiXCR on the 5' RACE reads; one entry per CDR3 protein. The sample has hundreds of thousands of distinct CDR3 sequences, around 8.6% seen once. The data also belong to a second study, concerning yellow fever vaccine responses in identical twins.

Source material: PBMCs. The receptors were gathered from a woman aged 18-35 years in good health. Each CDR3 is given with its conserved first and last residue. The D gene is left open where the match is weak. Clone size is stated in some rows and not others, as once, few, many or a class when expanded.

d_call: TRBD2; j_call: TRBJ2-1; v_call: TRBV2; cdr3_length: 14; clone_size: many; cdr3_nt: TGTGCCAGCACCGAAAGGGCTAGCGGGGGGTTGTGGTTCTTC; cdr3_aa: CASTERASGGLWFF
d_call: TRBD2; j_call: TRBJ2-1; v_call: TRBV3-1; cdr3_length: 16; clone_size: -; cdr3_nt: TGTGCCAGCAGCCAAGCCGGGACTAGCTCCTACAATGAGCAGTTCTTC; cdr3_aa: CASSQAGTSSYNEQFF
d_call: TRBD1; j_call: TRBJ2-1; v_call: TRBV27; cdr3_length: 16; clone_size: few; cdr3_nt: TGTCCAGGCGGGACAGGGTCTCCGGTGGGGTACAATGAGCAGTTCTTC; cdr3_aa: CPGGTGSPVGYNEQFF
d_call: -; j_call: TRBJ2-1; v_call: TRBV5-8; cdr3_length: 16; clone_size: -; cdr3_nt: TGTGCCAGCAGCCACAGGGAGGGGACGCTCTACAATGAGCAGTTCTTC; cdr3_aa: CASSHREGTLYNEQFF
d_call: -; j_call: TRBJ2-5; v_call: TRBV20-1; cdr3_length: 14; clone_size: -; cdr3_nt: TGCAGTGCGTACCTTGGGGGGAATCAAGAGACCCAGTACTTC; cdr3_aa: CSAYLGGNQETQYF
d_call: TRBD1; j_call: TRBJ2-5; v_call: TRBV6-2/TRBV6-3; cdr3_length: 15; clone_size: -; cdr3_nt: TGTGCCAGCAGCCCGGGCAGGGGGTTCGTTGAGACCCAGTACTTC; cdr3_aa: CASSPGRGFVETQYF
d_call: -; j_call: TRBJ2-2; v_call: TRBV7-9; cdr3_length: 12; clone_size: many; cdr3_nt: TGTGCCAGCAGCGGGGACTCCGGGGAGCTGTTTTTT; cdr3_aa: CASSGDSGELFF
d_call: -; j_call: TRBJ2-2; v_call: TRBV2; cdr3_length: 16; clone_size: many; cdr3_nt: TGTGCCAGCAGCCCCCTGGGGGTCCAGCACACCGGGGAGCTGTTTTTT; cdr3_aa: CASSPLGVQHTGELFF
d_call: -; j_call: TRBJ1-2; v_call: TRBV28; cdr3_length: 13; clone_size: few; cdr3_nt: TGTGCCAGCAGTTTATGGGGGGGGGTCGGCTACACCTTC; cdr3_aa: CASSLWGGVGYTF
d_call: -; j_call: TRBJ2-2; v_call: TRBV10-3; cdr3_length: 17; clone_size: -; cdr3_nt: TGTGCCATTCCGGACACCCCTTTTTCGGACATCGCCGGGGAGCTGTTTTTT; cdr3_aa: CAIPDTPFSDIAGELFF
d_call: -; j_call: TRBJ1-2; v_call: TRBV20-1; cdr3_length: 12; clone_size: -; cdr3_nt: TGCAGTGACGGGAGGAAAAACTATGGCTACACCTTC; cdr3_aa: CSDGRKNYGYTF
d_call: -; j_call: TRBJ1-6; v_call: TRBV7-9; cdr3_length: 15; clone_size: few; cdr3_nt: TGTGCCAGCAGCTCCCGCGGCAGCCGTAATTCACCCCTCCACTTT; cdr3_aa: CASSSRGSRNSPLHF
d_call: -; j_call: TRBJ1-5; v_call: TRBV6-1; cdr3_length: 15; clone_size: -; cdr3_nt: TGTGCCAGCAGTGAAGGGACAGTGAGCAATCAGCCCCAGCATTTT; cdr3_aa: CASSEGTVSNQPQHF
d_call: -; j_call: TRBJ2-7; v_call: TRBV5-1; cdr3_length: 16; clone_size: many; cdr3_nt: TGCGCCAGCACCTCAAAAAGGGGGGAGCCGGGCTACGAGCAGTACTTC; cdr3_aa: CASTSKRGEPGYEQYF
d_call: TRBD1; j_call: TRBJ2-7; v_call: TRBV11-2; cdr3_length: 15; clone_size: few; cdr3_nt: TGTGCCAGCAGCAACAATCCGGGACAGGGGATGGTGCAGTACTTC; cdr3_aa: CASSNNPGQGMVQYF
d_call: TRBD1; j_call: TRBJ2-7; v_call: TRBV29-1; cdr3_length: 13; clone_size: few; cdr3_nt: TGCAGCGTGATGACAGGGGGGACCTACGAGCAGTACTTC; cdr3_aa: CSVMTGGTYEQYF
d_call: -; j_call: TRBJ2-7; v_call: TRBV11-2; cdr3_length: 12; clone_size: many; cdr3_nt: TGTGCCAGCAGGGCGGACATCAACGAGCAGTACTTC; cdr3_aa: CASRADINEQYF
d_call: TRBD1; j_call: TRBJ2-7; v_call: TRBV20-1; cdr3_length: 13; clone_size: few; cdr3_nt: TGCAGTGCTAAAGCGACAGGGTTAGGCGAGCAGTACTTC; cdr3_aa: CSAKATGLGEQYF
d_call: TRBD1; j_call: TRBJ2-3; v_call: TRBV29-1; cdr3_length: 14; clone_size: -; cdr3_nt: TGCAGCGTGGACGACAGGGGGGGGACAGATACGCAGTATTTT; cdr3_aa: CSVDDRGGTDTQYF
d_call: -; j_call: TRBJ1-1; v_call: TRBV12-3/TRBV12-4; cdr3_length: 11; clone_size: many; cdr3_nt: TGTGCCAGCACCAGGAGGGCTGAAGCTTTCTTT; cdr3_aa: CASTRRAEAFF
d_call: -; j_call: TRBJ2-7; v_call: TRBV6-2/TRBV6-3; cdr3_length: 15; clone_size: many; cdr3_nt: TGTGCCAGCAGTTACGCGGACTACCGTTCCTACGAGCAGTACTTC; cdr3_aa: CASSYADYRSYEQYF
d_call: TRBD2; j_call: TRBJ2-3; v_call: TRBV7-2; cdr3_length: 17; clone_size: many; cdr3_nt: TGTGCCAGCAGCTTAGCGGGGGTAGCGGGGGGCACAGATACGCAGTATTTT; cdr3_aa: CASSLAGVAGGTDTQYF
d_call: -; j_call: TRBJ2-3; v_call: TRBV20-1; cdr3_length: 15; clone_size: few; cdr3_nt: TGCAGTGCTAGAGACCGGGTTTTAGGCACAGATACGCAGTATTTT; cdr3_aa: CSARDRVLGTDTQYF
d_call: -; j_call: TRBJ2-3; v_call: TRBV20-1; cdr3_length: 12; clone_size: few; cdr3_nt: TGCAGTGCTCGACGGGGTCCAGATACGCAGTATTTT; cdr3_aa: CSARRGPDTQYF
d_call: -; j_call: TRBJ2-1; v_call: TRBV6-6; cdr3_length: 13; clone_size: few; cdr3_nt: TGTACCAGCAGTTACGTGGGCAGCAATGAGCAGTTCTTC; cdr3_aa: CTSSYVGSNEQFF
d_call: TRBD1; j_call: TRBJ2-3; v_call: TRBV7-2; cdr3_length: 16; clone_size: few; cdr3_nt: TGTGCCAGCAGCCCCCGGACAGGGGGGGGTGCAGATACGCAGTATTTT; cdr3_aa: CASSPRTGGGADTQYF
d_call: -; j_call: TRBJ2-1; v_call: TRBV7-3; cdr3_length: 17; clone_size: -; cdr3_nt: TGTGCCAGCAGCTCCCAGAGGTTGGGGGGGGCGAGGGATGAGCAGTTCTTC; cdr3_aa: CASSSQRLGGARDEQFF
d_call: -; j_call: TRBJ2-1; v_call: TRBV5-6; cdr3_length: 15; clone_size: few; cdr3_nt: TGTGCCAGCATCTCTATTGGGACTAAAGGGGGTGAGCAGTTCTTC; cdr3_aa: CASISIGTKGGEQFF
d_call: -; j_call: TRBJ2-2; v_call: TRBV27; cdr3_length: 13; clone_size: -; cdr3_nt: TGTGCCAGCAGTTTTGGTGATGCCGGGGAGCTGTTTTTT; cdr3_aa: CASSFGDAGELFF
d_call: TRBD2; j_call: TRBJ2-1; v_call: TRBV28; cdr3_length: 17; clone_size: few; cdr3_nt: TGTGCCAGCACCTTCTCAGAGGGGCTAGCGGGAGTACATGAGCAGTTCTTC; cdr3_aa: CASTFSEGLAGVHEQFF
d_call: -; j_call: TRBJ2-1; v_call: TRBV5-4; cdr3_length: 17; clone_size: -; cdr3_nt: TGTGCCAGCAGCTTTCCTCGAGCGGAAACCTCCTACAATGAGCAGTTCTTC; cdr3_aa: CASSFPRAETSYNEQFF
d_call: -; j_call: TRBJ2-7; v_call: TRBV10-2; cdr3_length: 14; clone_size: -; cdr3_nt: TGCGCCAGCAGTGCTCGGAGACAGGCCTACGAGCAGTACTTC; cdr3_aa: CASSARRQAYEQYF
d_call: -; j_call: TRBJ2-7; v_call: TRBV15; cdr3_length: 14; clone_size: -; cdr3_nt: TGTGCCACCAGCAGAGGGTCGGGTGGCTACGAGCAGTACTTC; cdr3_aa: CATSRGSGGYEQYF
d_call: -; j_call: TRBJ1-2; v_call: TRBV28; cdr3_length: 15; clone_size: -; cdr3_nt: TGTGCCAGCAGTTCAGCTGGACCAGTCGGCCATGGCTACACCTTC; cdr3_aa: CASSSAGPVGHGYTF
d_call: TRBD2; j_call: TRBJ2-5; v_call: TRBV15; cdr3_length: 18; clone_size: few; cdr3_nt: TGTGCCACCAGCAGAGATGGGTCGGCGGGGGGGTACCAAGAGACCCAGTACTTC; cdr3_aa: CATSRDGSAGGYQETQYF
d_call: TRBD2; j_call: TRBJ2-7; v_call: TRBV11-2; cdr3_length: 12; clone_size: many; cdr3_nt: TGTGCCAGTGGGGGGAGGGGTTACGAGCAGTACTTC; cdr3_aa: CASGGRGYEQYF
d_call: -; j_call: TRBJ2-1; v_call: TRBV12-3/TRBV12-4; cdr3_length: 13; clone_size: many; cdr3_nt: TGTGCCAGCAACCAGGGGTCCTACAATGAGCAGTTCTTC; cdr3_aa: CASNQGSYNEQFF
d_call: TRBD2; j_call: TRBJ2-1; v_call: TRBV12-3/TRBV12-4; cdr3_length: 16; clone_size: few; cdr3_nt: TGTGCCAGCAGGGACACTAGCGGGAGGGCCGGCAATGAGCAGTTCTTC; cdr3_aa: CASRDTSGRAGNEQFF
d_call: TRBD1; j_call: TRBJ2-1; v_call: TRBV5-1; cdr3_length: 15; clone_size: few; cdr3_nt: TGCGCCAGCAGCTTGGCCGCGGGACAGGGCAATGAGCAGTTCTTC; cdr3_aa: CASSLAAGQGNEQFF
d_call: -; j_call: TRBJ1-1; v_call: TRBV12-3/TRBV12-4; cdr3_length: 13; clone_size: few; cdr3_nt: TGTGCCAGCAGTCCCCCCGTTGGACCTGAAGCTTTCTTT; cdr3_aa: CASSPPVGPEAFF
d_call: -; j_call: TRBJ2-7; v_call: TRBV15; cdr3_length: 15; clone_size: -; cdr3_nt: TGTGCCACCAGCAGAGTATTTACCGCTCACTACGAGCAGTACTTC; cdr3_aa: CATSRVFTAHYEQYF
d_call: -; j_call: TRBJ2-5; v_call: TRBV14; cdr3_length: 24; clone_size: -; cdr3_nt: TGTGCCAGCAGCCTCCAACCGGCTATTACAGAGTCCATTGTGAGAGCGTCTACCCGGGAGACCCAGTACTTC; cdr3_aa: CASSLQPAITESIVRASTRETQYF
d_call: -; j_call: TRBJ2-6; v_call: TRBV28; cdr3_length: 15; clone_size: few; cdr3_nt: TGTGCCAGCAGTACCAGGGGGGAGGGGGCCAACGTCCTGACTTTC; cdr3_aa: CASSTRGEGANVLTF
d_call: -; j_call: TRBJ2-5; v_call: TRBV3-1; cdr3_length: 15; clone_size: -; cdr3_nt: TGTGCCAGCAGCCAAGGGGCATCTAGGTGGGAGACCCAGTACTTC; cdr3_aa: CASSQGASRWETQYF
d_call: -; j_call: TRBJ2-1; v_call: TRBV18; cdr3_length: 17; clone_size: -; cdr3_nt: TGTGCCAGCTCCCCCCGGGGGCTCGCGGGCGGGGGCAATGAGCAGTTCTTC; cdr3_aa: CASSPRGLAGGGNEQFF
d_call: -; j_call: TRBJ2-5; v_call: TRBV12-3/TRBV12-4; cdr3_length: 15; clone_size: few; cdr3_nt: TGTGCCAGCAGTTTGGGACAGGCGGCGGGGGGGACCCAGTACTTC; cdr3_aa: CASSLGQAAGGTQYF
d_call: -; j_call: TRBJ2-7; v_call: TRBV19; cdr3_length: 16; clone_size: few; cdr3_nt: TGTGCCAGTAGTATAAGGGCGGGAATTGGATCCTACGAGCAGTACTTC; cdr3_aa: CASSIRAGIGSYEQYF
d_call: -; j_call: TRBJ1-2; v_call: TRBV7-6; cdr3_length: 12; clone_size: -; cdr3_nt: TGTGCCAGCAGCCCCCCGTTGGAAGGCTACACCTTC; cdr3_aa: CASSPPLEGYTF
d_call: TRBD2; j_call: TRBJ2-1; v_call: TRBV6-5; cdr3_length: 14; clone_size: many; cdr3_nt: TGTGCCAGCAGTTACCGGACTAGTTACAATGAGCAGTTCTTC; cdr3_aa: CASSYRTSYNEQFF
d_call: -; j_call: TRBJ2-1; v_call: TRBV5-1; cdr3_length: 12; clone_size: few; cdr3_nt: TGCGCCAGCCCTCGAGGCGGGGATGAGCAGTTCTTC; cdr3_aa: CASPRGGDEQFF
d_call: -; j_call: TRBJ1-1; v_call: TRBV12-3/TRBV12-4; cdr3_length: 13; clone_size: -; cdr3_nt: TGTGCCAGCAGTTTACGGGTTTACACTGAAGCTTTCTTT; cdr3_aa: CASSLRVYTEAFF
d_call: TRBD2; j_call: TRBJ2-3; v_call: TRBV6-5; cdr3_length: 19; clone_size: few; cdr3_nt: TGTGCCAGCAGTTTAGGAGCAGCGGGGGAGGGCCTTAGCACAGATACGCAGTATTTT; cdr3_aa: CASSLGAAGEGLSTDTQYF
d_call: TRBD2; j_call: TRBJ2-5; v_call: TRBV6-2/TRBV6-3; cdr3_length: 15; clone_size: -; cdr3_nt: TGTGCCAGCAGCCTGTCGACTAGCGGGAGGGAGACCCAGTACTTC; cdr3_aa: CASSLSTSGRETQYF
d_call: -; j_call: TRBJ2-7; v_call: TRBV28; cdr3_length: 15; clone_size: -; cdr3_nt: TGTGCCAGCAGTCTCCCCGGCAGGGGCGACTACGAGCAGTACTTC; cdr3_aa: CASSLPGRGDYEQYF
d_call: -; j_call: TRBJ2-3; v_call: TRBV6-1; cdr3_length: 16; clone_size: many; cdr3_nt: TGTGCCAGCAGCCGACTGGCTAGCGTTTCCGTGGATACGCAGTATTTT; cdr3_aa: CASSRLASVSVDTQYF
d_call: -; j_call: TRBJ2-3; v_call: TRBV19; cdr3_length: 14; clone_size: few; cdr3_nt: TGTGCCAGTAGTATACAGGCGGGTTCAGATACGCAGTATTTT; cdr3_aa: CASSIQAGSDTQYF